Below, 30 T cell receptor beta chains from the same sample are listed, as sequenced in a study of identical twins (TCRdb year 2016). The method behind the library was 5' RACE. Sequencing used an Illumina HiSeq 2000. TCRdb passed the public sequencing reads through fastp at Q25 and MiXCR, retaining productive beta sequences. Entries are consolidated by CDR3 protein sequence, retaining the most common genes and DNA. For this sample the table gives approximately 630,000 distinct CDR3 sequences, of which under 8.5% were detected only once. The ten most abundant clones make up about 1.5% of the sample. This sample was shared with a second study, whose subject was yellow fever vaccine responses in identical twins.

The sample was PBMCs. These receptors were collected from a woman between 18 and 29 years old in good health.

This clonotype has just a few counts. This chain connects TRBV4-1 to TRBJ1-2; D not resolved. This CDR3 is 14 amino acids long. Per germline, CDR1 MGHRA and CDR2 YSYEKL. The V gene lost 4 bases and the J gene lost 4 bases, with 13 bases spanning the gap. As DNA, the CDR3 is TGCGCCAGCAGCCCTTTGGAGGGCAGCTATGGCTACACCTTC. Translation: CASSPLEGSYGYTF.

This clonotype was counted only a few times. V is TRBV20-1 and J is TRBJ2-1, with 7 nucleotides matching TRBD1. CDR3 length: 13 residues. Germline loops: CDR1 DFQATT, CDR2 SNEGSKA (reference sequence). V was clipped by 4 bases and J by 6 bases; unmatched bases: 6. CDR3 bases: TGCAGTGCTATTCCGGGACAGATCAATGAGCAGTTCTTC. Translating gives CSAIPGQINEQFF.

This clonotype was counted only a few times. The rearrangement joins TRBV6-5 to TRBJ2-2, with TRBD1 identical over 11 bases. Germline CDR1 and CDR2: MNHEY and SVGAGI. The CDR3 is 17 residues long. Germline trimming cut 2 bases from V and 4 bases from J; bases unmatched to any gene: 6. The CDR3 sequence: CASSYGRGTGGTGELFF. The CDR3 DNA reads TGTGCCAGCAGTTACGGCCGGGGGACAGGGGGCACCGGGGAGCTGTTTTTT.

The rearrangement joins TRBV28 to TRBJ1-2; 9 bases map to TRBD1. The V segment lost 6 bases and the J segment 7 bases; nucleotides outside the gene matches: 9. The CDR3 has 14 amino acids. Germline-derived CDR1 and CDR2 are MDHEN and SYDVKM. CDR3 DNA sequence: TGTGCCAGCAGAGTGACGGGACAGGGCGGTGGCTACACCTTC. This translates into CASRVTGQGGGYTF.

In its sample, this clonotype was seen many times. The chain couples TRBV28 to TRBJ1-4, with D possibly being TRBD1 (5 bases). Germline V gives CDR1 MDHEN, CDR2 SYDVKM. Trimming took off 5 bases at V and 4 bases at J, with 14 bases between the two ends. CDR3 length equals 15 residues. CDR3 in DNA: TGTGCCAGCAGTCCTCATTCAGGGTTTAATGAAAAACTGTTTTTT. Protein: CASSPHSGFNEKLFF. The full variable domain, with the rest looked up from reference TRBV28 and TRBJ1-4, is DVKVTQSSRYLVKRTGEKVFLECVQDMDHENMFWYRQDPGLGLRLIYFSYDVKMKEKGDIPEGYSVSREKKERFSLILESASTNQTSMYLCASSPHSGFNEKLFFGSGTQLSVL.

The table lists this clonotype with many counts. CDR3 residues: CATSDGSNNEQFF. CDR3 DNA: TGTGCCACCAGTGACGGGAGCAACAATGAGCAGTTCTTC. The V gene is TRBV24-1, the J gene TRBJ2-1; D may be TRBD2 (6 bases). The CDR3 has 13 residues. The V end was cut by 4 bases, the J end by 5 bases, with 8 bases between. The germline CDR1 and CDR2 sequences are KGHDR and SFDVKD.

V and J are TRBV28 and TRBJ2-1; 8 bases are a match to TRBD1. The CDR3 consists of 12 residues. V shed 5 bases and J 8 bases; nucleotides not matched to a gene: 2. Germline CDR1 MDHEN, CDR2 SYDVKM. The DNA of the CDR3 is TGTGCCAGCAGTCAGGGGGCGGATGAGCAGTTCTTC. Protein: CASSQGADEQFF.

In its sample, this clonotype was seen many times. This chain uses TRBV12-3 or TRBV12-4 with TRBJ2-4; D is undetermined. V was shortened by 8 bases and J by 2 bases, with 16 bases between the two germline ends. This CDR3 spans 15 amino acids. In nucleotides, the CDR3 is TGTGCCAGCTCAACCGGGCCATCAACCAAAAACATTCAGTACTTC. This translates into CASSTGPSTKNIQYF.

This chain connects TRBV20-1 to TRBJ1-5; TRBD1 aligns across 7 bases. V gave up 3 bases and J gave up 2 bases; unmatched junction bases: 7. Germline V gives CDR1 DFQATT, CDR2 SNEGSKA (reference sequence). The CDR3 contains 15 residues. The CDR3 DNA reads as TGCAGTGCTAGCGCCACAGGGGTCGGCAATCAGCCCCAGCATTTT. Amino acids: CSASATGVGNQPQHF.

This clonotype was observed a few times. V and J are TRBV24-1 and TRBJ2-1; D possibly corresponds to TRBD2 (6 bases). V was shortened by 5 bases and J by 5 bases, with 9 bases between the two germline ends. This CDR3 spans 13 amino acids. Per germline, CDR1 KGHDR and CDR2 SFDVKD. The chain's CDR3 is CATSASAHNEQFF. The DNA for the CDR3 is TGTGCCACCAGTGCTAGCGCTCACAATGAGCAGTTCTTC.

With regard to this clonotype: A much larger clone is a single base away; this may be a read error. The J gene is TRBJ2-5, the V gene TRBV5-1; D perhaps matches TRBD1 (6 bases). The V end lost 4 bases, the J end lost 1 base, and 14 bases lay between the germline ends. Germline V lookup: CDR1 SGHRS, CDR2 YFSETQ. The CDR3 consists of 15 residues. The chain's CDR3 is CASSHEWGLQETQYF. In DNA, the CDR3 is TGCGCCAGCAGCCATGAATGGGGGCTCCAAGAGACCCAGTACTTC.

This clonotype showed up just a few times. V is TRBV18 and J is TRBJ2-1, with TRBD2 identical over 7 bases. There are 16 residues in the CDR3. CDR1 is KGHSH and CDR2 is LQKENI in the germline V gene. With 9 bases clipped from V and 1 base from J, the junction kept 12 bases outside the gene matches. The CDR3 sequence is CASHHGAGTSYNEQFF. CDR3 bases: TGTGCCAGTCATCATGGAGCGGGGACTTCCTACAATGAGCAGTTCTTC.

This clonotype was observed many times. The chain joins TRBV6-5 to TRBJ1-5; D is uncertain. V shed 2 bases and J shed 2 bases, with 4 bases lying between them. This CDR3 spans 13 amino acids. Germline assignment: CDR1 MNHEY and CDR2 SVGAGI. CDR3 sequence reads: CASSYTGNQPQHF. The CDR3 nucleotides read TGTGCCAGCAGTTACACAGGCAATCAGCCCCAGCATTTT.

This clonotype was seen a few times. The rearrangement joins TRBV27 to TRBJ1-1, with 8 nucleotides matching TRBD1. The trim removed 10 bases at V and 0 bases at J, leaving 4 bases unmatched. The germline V gene encodes CDR1 MNHEY and CDR2 SMNVEV (reference sequence). The CDR3 runs 13 residues. The CDR3 sequence is CATQGAMNTEAFF. The CDR3 nucleotides are TGTGCCACCCAGGGGGCGATGAACACTGAAGCTTTCTTT.

The table lists this clonotype with many counts. The genes are TRBV12-3 or TRBV12-4 and TRBJ1-3; D gene ambiguous. The CDR3 is 12 residues long. V lost 4 bases and J 2 bases, leaving 3 bases between the germline ends. CDR3 protein: CASSWTGNTIYF. The CDR3 region has the DNA TGTGCCAGCAGTTGGACTGGAAACACCATATATTTT.

The rearrangement links TRBV28 to TRBJ1-4, with 8 bases fitting TRBD1. This CDR3 region has 15 residues. Germline V lookup: CDR1 MDHEN, CDR2 SYDVKM. J gave up 8 bases and V 6 bases, and 11 bases lay outside the gene matches. The CDR3 region has the DNA TGTGCCAGCAGCCACCCGGACAGGGTGCTAGAAAAACTGTTTTTT. This codes for CASSHPDRVLEKLFF.

This clonotype appeared many times. V gene TRBV20-1 combines with J gene TRBJ2-3; either TRBD1 or TRBD2 may supply D (5 bases each). The CDR3 extends over 13 amino acids. Trimming took 5 bases from V and 8 from J, leaving 17 bases between them. Per the germline V gene, CDR1 is DFQATT and CDR2 is SNEGSKA (reference sequence). The CDR3 sequence is CSAGHDTGATQYF. CDR3 coding DNA: TGCAGTGCTGGGCATGATACCGGGGCTACGCAGTATTTT.

The chain has TRBV28 and TRBJ1-2; D perhaps matches TRBD1 (6 bases). The CDR3 length is 14 residues. The germline gives CDR1 MDHEN, CDR2 SYDVKM. Trimming left V 6 bases short and J 4 bases short, with 15 bases between. This CDR3 reads CASSDQQGPYGYTF. The DNA for the CDR3 is TGTGCCAGCAGCGATCAACAGGGCCCCTATGGCTACACCTTC.

This clonotype was detected ten times or more. The CDR3 sequence: CASSHLLGSPLHF. The CDR3, as DNA: TGTGCCAGCAGTCACCTCCTCGGCTCACCCCTCCACTTT. This chain links TRBV12-3 or TRBV12-4 with TRBJ1-6; no clear D gene. This CDR3 comprises 13 residues. Trimming removed 5 bases at V and 10 bases at J, with 12 bases between.

A few counts support this clonotype. The V and J genes are TRBV7-3 and TRBJ2-2, with 11 positions matching TRBD2. From germline, CDR1 is SGHTA and CDR2 FQGTGA. The CDR3 runs to 19 residues. V trimming: 2 bases; J trimming: 4 bases; junction bases outside the gene matches: 12. CDR3 in amino acids: CASSLGPLAGGRPTGELFF. In nucleotides, the CDR3 is TGTGCCAGCAGCTTAGGCCCCCTAGCGGGAGGCCGCCCCACCGGGGAGCTGTTTTTT.

The gene calls are TRBV9 and TRBJ2-7; D possibly corresponds to TRBD1 (5 bases). Germline CDR1 reads SGDLS; CDR2 reads YYNGEE. CDR3 length: 14 amino acids. Between the trimmed V and J ends, which lost 0 bases and 0 bases, there was a span of 7 bases. Here the CDR3 reads CASSVAQGSYEQYF. The CDR3 DNA follows: TGTGCCAGCAGCGTAGCTCAGGGCTCCTACGAGCAGTACTTC.

This clonotype has just a few counts. This chain joins TRBV20-1 and TRBJ1-5; D gene uncertain. V dropped 3 bases and J dropped 3 bases, with 6 bases sitting between them. Germline CDR1 and CDR2: DFQATT and SNEGSKA (reference sequence). The CDR3 contains 12 residues. The CDR3: CSARTNNQPQHF. As DNA, the CDR3 is TGCAGTGCTAGGACAAACAATCAGCCCCAGCATTTT.

This clonotype has a handful of counts. The gene calls are TRBV12-3 or TRBV12-4 and TRBJ1-2; 9 bases line up with TRBD1. After removal of 1 base from V and 10 bases from J, the junction contained 1 base not matched to a gene. This CDR3 spans 12 amino acids. The CDR3 DNA reads TGTGCCAGCAGTTTAGGGACAGGGGTCTACACCTTC. Encoded protein: CASSLGTGVYTF.

The rearrangement joins TRBV27 to TRBJ2-2; TRBD2 matches at 8 bases. Per the germline V gene, CDR1 is MNHEY and CDR2 is SMNVEV (reference sequence). CDR3 size: 17 residues. The ends lost 2 bases at V and 1 base at J; junction bases unmatched: 6. CDR3 bases: TGTGCCAGCAGTTTAATGGAACTAGCGGTGAACACCGGGGAGCTGTTTTTT. Protein: CASSLMELAVNTGELFF.

This clonotype was observed a few times. CDR3 nucleotide sequence: TGTGCCAGCAGCTTAGAAGGACTAGCGACCGACAATGAGCAGTTCTTC. The encoded protein is CASSLEGLATDNEQFF. This chain connects TRBV7-8 to TRBJ2-1, with 9 bases lining up with TRBD2. Unmatched junction bases numbered 6, after V lost 1 base and J lost 5 bases. This CDR3 contains 16 residues. CDR1 and CDR2 (germline): SGHVS, FQNEAQ.

The table lists this clonotype with a few counts. The chain combines TRBV7-2 with TRBJ1-1, with TRBD1 matching 8 bases. The germline gives CDR1 SGHTA, CDR2 FQGNSA. After removal of 0 bases from V and 9 bases from J, the junction contained 9 bases not matched to a gene. The CDR3 is made up of 15 amino acids. The CDR3 bases are TGTGCCAGCAGCTTAGCCGCTCAGGGGGCTATCAAAGCTTTCTTT. Translation: CASSLAAQGAIKAFF.

This clonotype was counted many times. CDR3 amino acids: CASSFDLYTGELFF. Here the CDR3 DNA reads TGTGCCAGCAGCTTTGACCTATACACCGGGGAGCTGTTTTTT. The V call is TRBV11-3, the J call TRBJ2-2; D is unresolved. Germline values: CDR1 SGHNT, CDR2 YENEEA. This CDR3 comprises 14 residues. Trimming took 3 bases from V and 3 from J, leaving 8 bases between them.

Only one count was recorded for this clonotype. The chain combines TRBV12-3 or TRBV12-4 with TRBJ2-7; 9 nucleotides line up with TRBD2. The CDR3 is made up of 15 amino acids. The V and J ends lost 3 bases and 7 bases, in that order; junction bases with no gene match: 10. The CDR3 is CASSFFAGGPNEQYF. The CDR3 region has the DNA TGTGCCAGCAGTTTTTTCGCGGGAGGGCCGAATGAGCAGTACTTC.

This sequence joins TRBV28 and TRBJ2-7; a possible D gene is TRBD1 (5 bases). The CDR3 is 15 residues long. In germline, CDR1 is MDHEN, CDR2 SYDVKM. The V and J ends lost 6 bases and 4 bases respectively, with 19 bases between them. This chain's CDR3 is CASRLGPQTRYEQYF. CDR3 DNA: TGTGCCAGCAGGTTGGGGCCACAGACTCGGTACGAGCAGTACTTC. Together with reference TRBV28 and TRBJ2-7, the CDR3 gives the full variable domain: DVKVTQSSRYLVKRTGEKVFLECVQDMDHENMFWYRQDPGLGLRLIYFSYDVKMKEKGDIPEGYSVSREKKERFSLILESASTNQTSMYLCASRLGPQTRYEQYFGPGTRLTVT.

At least ten counts were recorded for this clonotype. The chain couples TRBV5-1 to TRBJ2-3; TRBD1 matches at 10 bases. Germline loops: CDR1 SGHRS, CDR2 YFSETQ. J gave up 5 bases and V 3 bases, and 3 bases lay outside the gene matches. The CDR3 runs 14 residues. CDR3 residues: CASSWGQGQDTQYF. In DNA form, the CDR3 reads TGCGCCAGCAGCTGGGGACAGGGGCAAGATACGCAGTATTTT.